This T cell receptor (beta chain) was captured by sequencing in a study of identical twins. The cDNA had a unique molecular identifier and a template-switch universal primer site. TCRdb reprocessed the 5' RACE reads with MiXCR, giving one entry per CDR3 protein. Among about 480,000 distinct CDR3 sequences listed, 12% to 15% were seen once. Every sampled donor was Caucasian and healthy. This clonotype was counted ten times or more. This same sample was also taken into another study, of yellow fever vaccine responses in identical twins. From that study: Reportedly, twins showed a vaccine T cell response that looked partly convergent and partly personalized.

This receptor was obtained from a woman aged 18-30 years in good health. Material: CD4+ T cells sorted from blood.

CDR3 bases: TGCGCCAGCACCCAACGTGACAGACCCACAGATACGCAGTATTTT. Its protein product is CASTQRDRPTDTQYF. The V gene is TRBV5-1, the J gene TRBJ2-3; D is possibly TRBD1 (5 bases). Between the trimmed V and J ends, which lost 6 bases and 2 bases, there was a span of 16 bases. This CDR3 contains 15 residues. Germline V lookup: CDR1 SGHRS, CDR2 YFSETQ. Drawing the rest from reference TRBV5-1 and TRBJ2-3, the complete variable domain is KAGVTQTPRYLIKTRGQQVTLSCSPISGHRSVSWYQQTPGQGLQFLFEYFSETQRNKGNFPGRFSGRQFSNSRSEMNVSTLELGDSALYLCASTQRDRPTDTQYFGPGTRLTVL.